The 3 T cell receptor beta chains reported below all come from one sample, sequenced in a study of T cells in localized non-small cell lung cancer. Libraries were prepared by immunoSEQ multiplex PCR; TCRdb keeps only in-frame clonotypes and omits some of them. The data hold about 51,000 clones, with 65% to 90% observed a single time. The specimen comprised peripheral blood mononuclear cells, sampled before any cancer treatment. Receptors originate from a man aged 40 to 75 with stage III lung adenocarcinoma.

The chain uses TRBV2 and TRBJ2-5; D not resolved. Trimming pared 2 bases from V and 0 bases from J, leaving 10 bases between. This CDR3 comprises 15 residues. CDR1 and CDR2 (germline): SNHLY, FYNNEI. CDR3 DNA: TGTGCCAGCAGTGAATATTTTAGGGACCAAGAGACCCAGTACTTC. It encodes CASSEYFRDQETQYF.

Turning to this clone: In the same sample, other DNA sequences code for this CDR3. V and J are TRBV27 and TRBJ2-7, with a tentative D call TRBD1 (6 bases). V lost 2 bases, J lost 0 bases, and 8 bases lay in between. In germline, CDR1 is MNHEY, CDR2 SMNVEV (reference sequence). This CDR3 is built from 14 residues. The chain's CDR3 is CASSLGGSSYEQYF. The CDR3 region has the DNA TGTGCCAGCAGTTTAGGGGGCAGCTCCTACGAGCAGTACTTC.

The sample holds a few counts of this clone. This chain links TRBV6-6 with TRBJ2-7; no clear D. Per the germline V gene, CDR1 is MNHNY and CDR2 is SVGAGI (reference sequence). The CDR3 totals 10 residues. The ends were cut back, 5 bases at V and 3 bases at J, with 2 bases in the middle. DNA for the CDR3: TGTGCCAGCAGTAACTACGAGCAGTACTTC. This encodes CASSNYEQYF.